What follows describes a single T cell receptor (beta chain). The data were taken from a study of identical twins. The V gene's germline CDR1 is MNHNS and CDR2 SASEGT. The CDR3 runs 14 residues. V lost 4 bases, J lost 0 bases, and 10 bases lay in between. Unique molecular identifiers were present on the cDNA, and a universal primer site came from template switching. MiXCR, applied by TCRdb to the 5' RACE reads, yields one record per CDR3 protein. The sample comprises approximately 700,000 distinct CDR3 sequences, roughly 6.2% of which are singletons, and roughly 1.6% rests with the top ten. The sequenced sample was naive T cells sorted from blood. The chain carries TRBV6-1 and TRBJ2-7; TRBD2 might be the D (6 bases). The source is a young man in good health. The CDR3 DNA sequence: TGTGCCAGCAGTGCCGTGGGGGGCTCCTACGAGCAGTACGTC. It is translated as CASSAVGGSYEQYV.